The clone carrying this T cell receptor beta chain turned up a few times. Its antigen is as yet unknown. The TCRbeta library incorporated unique molecular identifiers. TCRdb re-analysed the PCR reads in MiXCR, keeping a single row per CDR3 protein. The repertoire holds about 980,000 distinct CDR3 sequences, with about 29% as singletons. This sample is drawn from a study of T-cell reconstitution after alpha-beta-depleted transplantation in children. Findings of the study overall: It was newly produced T cells that mostly accounted for T-cell counts and diversity one year after transplant.

The sample in question was PBMCs, mostly from graft donor cells, obtained 360 days after TCRalphabeta/CD19-depleted stem cell transplant. This receptor was identified in a boy younger than two who had a stem cell transplant for SCID, so the T cells may come from the graft donor.

The CDR3 coding sequence is TGTGCCAGCAGCCAAGAGCTTCGGACAGAGATTAACAATGAGCAGTTCTTC. This gives the protein CASSQELRTEINNEQFF. This sequence joins TRBV4-2 and TRBJ2-1; D is perhaps TRBD1 (6 bases). Germline V CDR1 and CDR2: LGHNA, YNFKEQ. This CDR3 contains 17 residues. V lost 0 bases to trimming and J lost 5 bases, with 17 bases between them.